The 9 T cell receptor beta chains in this list originate from one sample, sequenced in a study of blood T cells in healthy people across ages. PCR was performed a second time for 7 to 11 cycles using a sample-barcoded 5' primer and a J-beta primer mix. TCRdb reanalysed the 5' RACE reads using MiXCR and keeps one entry per CDR3 protein. The top ten hold about 38% of the sample, which has 700,000 to 900,000 distinct CDR3 sequences, roughly 50% seen once. The source material was blood. The receptors shown here come from a man at least 80 years old in good health.

This clonotype was picked up a small number of times. This CDR3 is CASSTATDTQYF. CDR3 nucleotides: TGTGCCAGCTCCACCGCTACAGATACGCAGTATTTT. The genes are TRBV6-2 or TRBV6-3 and TRBJ2-3; D remains unclear. This CDR3 has 12 amino acids. Germline assignment: CDR1 MNHEY and CDR2 SVGEGT. The V end was cut by 8 bases, the J end by 3 bases, with 9 bases between.

In its sample, this clonotype was seen a few times. This chain links TRBV20-1 with TRBJ2-7; 11 nucleotides match TRBD2. The germline gives CDR1 DFQATT, CDR2 SNEGSKA (reference sequence). This CDR3 has 12 amino acids. The V gene end was trimmed by 3 bases and the J gene end by 10 bases; junction bases not matched to a gene: 5. CDR3 residues: CSASLAGGIQYF. The CDR3 nucleotides are TGCAGTGCTAGCCTAGCGGGAGGTATTCAGTACTTC.

This chain connects TRBV20-1 to TRBJ1-2; D is unresolved. V lost 3 bases and J 8 bases, leaving 16 bases between the germline ends. Germline assignment: CDR1 DFQATT and CDR2 SNEGSKA (reference sequence). This CDR3 comprises 13 residues. The DNA for the CDR3 is TGCAGTGCTAGTCCCACAAGAACCGGGGGCTACACCTTC. Encoded protein: CSASPTRTGGYTF.

This chain links TRBV7-9 with TRBJ2-3; 15 bases are a match to TRBD2. The CDR3 has 17 amino acids. The trim removed 9 bases at V and 5 bases at J, leaving 12 bases unmatched. Germline V lookup: CDR1 SEHNR, CDR2 FQNEAQ (reference sequence). The CDR3 spells CASRPPGLAGGGDTQYF. DNA of the CDR3: TGTGCCAGTAGACCGCCTGGACTAGCGGGAGGGGGAGATACGCAGTATTTT. The full variable domain, completed using reference TRBV7-9 and TRBJ2-3, is DTGVSQNPRHKITKRGQNVTFRCDPISEHNRLYWYRQTLGQGPEFLTYFQNEAQLEKSRLLSDRFSAERPKGSFSTLEIQRTEQGDSAMYLCASRPPGLAGGGDTQYFGPGTRLTVL.

This clonotype was seen once. Without the conserved terminal phenylalanine or tryptophan, this CDR3 likely stems from a read error. The rearrangement uses TRBV11-1 and TRBJ2-1, with 9 bases that match TRBD2. V trimming: 3 bases; J trimming: 4 bases; junction bases outside the gene matches: 4. CDR1 and CDR2 (germline): SGHAT, FQDESV (reference sequence). The CDR3 is 15 residues long. The CDR3 bases are TGTGCCAGCAGCTTCCTAGCGGGGACTTACAATGAGCAGTTCGTC. Translated: CASSFLAGTYNEQFV.

The chain combines TRBV7-6 with TRBJ2-5; 14 bases line up with TRBD2. V was clipped by 3 bases and J by 5 bases; unmatched bases: 11. Germline assignment: CDR1 SGHVS and CDR2 FNYEAQ. The CDR3 sequence is 18 residues long. The CDR3 DNA follows: TGTGCCAGCAGCTTTGGACTAGCGGGAGGAGGGCCTGGGGAGACCCAGTACTTC. It is translated as CASSFGLAGGGPGETQYF.

The V and J genes are TRBV21-1 and TRBJ2-6. TRBV21-1 is a pseudogene locus. The length of the CDR3 is 15 residues. The CDR3 sequence: CASSKGGSGANVLTF. The CDR3 bases are TGTGCCAGCAGCAAAGGGGGCTCTGGGGCCAACGTCCTGACTTTC.

V gene TRBV6-1 combines with J gene TRBJ2-1; TRBD2 matches at 9 bases. The CDR3 contains 18 residues. The V gene end was trimmed by 6 bases and the J gene end by 0 bases; junction bases not matched to a gene: 12. Germline CDR1 MNHNS, CDR2 SASEGT. The CDR3 region has the DNA TGTGCCAGCAGCAAGGGACTAGCAGACTGGAGCTCCTACAATGAGCAGTTCTTC. Its translation: CASSKGLADWSSYNEQFF.

This clonotype was found a few times. This chain links TRBV6-5 with TRBJ1-2; TRBD1 matches 8 bases. This CDR3 has 14 residues. The J segment lost 4 bases and the V segment lost 2 bases, leaving 3 bases of the junction unmatched. CDR1 and CDR2 from the germline V gene are MNHEY and SVGAGI. As DNA, the CDR3 is TGTGCCAGCAGTTACCGTGGACAGGGCTATGGCTACACCTTC. It specifies CASSYRGQGYGYTF.